This T cell receptor beta chain is from a study of blood T cell repertoires in COVID-19. Across the study: COVID-19 samples from acute and convalescent phases originated in the United States, Italy and Spain. T cells, B-cell-depleted T cells, or PBMCs provided the cDNA or gDNA that served as material.

Authors' methods: Estimates of nucleated cell counts were drawn from the amplification of reference gene primers. Clones were sequenced by immunoSEQ multiplex PCR, and TCRdb holds only the in-frame ones, with some missing. V, J and clone size reflect that table, while D and trimming were determined from the DNA. The data hold about 250,000 clones, with roughly 83% observed a single time. Germline V lookup: CDR1 MGHRA, CDR2 YSYEKL. The CDR3 is 17 amino acids. The germline V and J ends were trimmed by 1 base and 0 bases, with 12 bases remaining between them. This clone has a single count. Enrollment of patients from Seattle took place during active infection, with longitudinal follow-up.

V is TRBV4-1 and J is TRBJ1-4; D not resolved. Sequenced input: peripheral blood. This receptor was identified in a woman older than 75 with COVID-19, enrolled during active disease. The CDR3 loop is CASSQVRRVATNEKLFF. CDR3 sequence (DNA): TGCGCCAGCAGCCAAGTTCGGCGGGTAGCAACTAATGAAAAACTGTTTTTT.